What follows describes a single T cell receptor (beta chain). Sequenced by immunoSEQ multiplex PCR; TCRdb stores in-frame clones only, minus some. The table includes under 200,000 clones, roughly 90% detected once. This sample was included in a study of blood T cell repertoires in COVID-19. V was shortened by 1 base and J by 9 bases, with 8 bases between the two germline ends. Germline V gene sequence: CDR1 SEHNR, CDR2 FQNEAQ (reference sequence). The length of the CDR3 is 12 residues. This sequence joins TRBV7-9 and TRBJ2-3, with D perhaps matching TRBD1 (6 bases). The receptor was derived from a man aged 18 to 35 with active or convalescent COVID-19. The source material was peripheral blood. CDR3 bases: TGTGCCAGCAGCTTAGATACAGGGACGCAGTATTTT. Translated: CASSLDTGTQYF.